This T cell receptor beta chain was captured in a study of blood T cell repertoires in COVID-19. Study-wide background: PBMCs, B-cell-depleted T cells, or T cells were the source of the cDNA or gDNA that made up the material.

V was clipped by 0 bases and J by 3 bases; unmatched bases: 4. Germline V CDR1 and CDR2: MNHEY, SVGAGI. The CDR3 is 16 amino acids. Original analysis: Reference gene primer amplification gave nucleated cell count estimates. Clones were read by immunoSEQ multiplex PCR, and TCRdb kept only the in-frame ones, dropping some. The V and J calls and clone size are taken from that table; D and trimming were inferred from the DNA. Seen here are roughly 240,000 clones, 83% observed once, and the top ten hold approximately 4%. Participants were aged 18 to 89 years, lived in around 22 US areas, and enrolled virtually. Cohorts were assigned according to the clinical history that participants reported.

The specimen sequenced was PBMCs or T cells enriched from blood (not recorded which). The rearrangement links TRBV6-5 to TRBJ2-7, with TRBD2 matching 11 bases. The TCR sequence derives from a woman between 40 and 55 years old who had been exposed to COVID-19. Here the CDR3 reads CASSYSSGGAGYEQYF. The CDR3 bases are TGTGCCAGCAGTTACTCTAGCGGGGGGGCCGGCTACGAGCAGTACTTC.